Presented here are 18 T cell receptor beta chains from one specimen sequenced in a study of CXCR3-negative and CXCR3-positive naive CD8 T cells. The method, 5' RACE with UMI labels, was used to prepare the TRB cDNA libraries. TCRdb reprocessed the 5' RACE reads; each CDR3 protein has one entry and no DNA is given. The listing records around 92,000 distinct CDR3 sequences. Sample: naive CXCR3- CD8+ T cells from blood. The subset is: CD45RO-CCR7+CD27+CD95- naive CD8+ T cells lacking CXCR3 (TNR3-). All receptors come from a human donor in good health. Some clones in this sample may be carry-over from other donors' samples.

The rearrangement links TRBV7-3 to TRBJ2-1; checking the TCRdb D call of TRBD2 is not possible without DNA. The CDR3 totals 16 residues. The germline V gene has CDR1 SGHTA and CDR2 FQGTGA. CDR3 region: CASSLLAGGPGNEQFF. Full variable domain (remainder filled in from reference TRBV7-3 and TRBJ2-1): GAGVSQTPSNKVTEKGKYVELRCDPISGHTALYWYRQSLGQGPEFLIYFQGTGAADDSGLPNDRFFAVRPEGSVSTLKIQRTERGDSAVYLCASSLLAGGPGNEQFFGPGTRLTVL.

The gene calls are TRBV28 and TRBJ2-7. Germline CDR1 and CDR2: MDHEN and SYDVKM. The CDR3 spans 16 residues. CDR3 sequence: CASSLFGVSVRYEQYF.

V and J are TRBV7-8 and TRBJ1-5; checking the TCRdb D call of TRBD1 is not possible without DNA. Germline V gene data show CDR1 as SGHVS and CDR2 as FQNEAQ. The CDR3 is 16 amino acids. The CDR3 sequence: CASSLVGGRGNQPQHF.

The chain carries TRBV28 and TRBJ2-2; the D call of TRBD1 rests on TCRdb alone, since no DNA is present to check it. The CDR3 extends over 15 amino acids. Germline lookup yields CDR1 MDHEN and CDR2 SYDVKM. CDR3 protein: CASSPRTGRSGELFF.

V and J are TRBV4-2 and TRBJ2-7. This CDR3 comprises 12 residues. CDR1 and CDR2 (germline): LGHNA, YNFKEQ. CDR3: CASSQDTYEQYF.

J is TRBJ2-7 and V is TRBV7-9; no DNA is available, so the TRBD2 call from TCRdb remains unchecked. The CDR3 is 17 residues long. CDR1 is SEHNR and CDR2 is FQNEAQ in the germline V gene (reference sequence). The CDR3 sequence is CASSHPTTSGRIYEQYF.

CDR3: CATSRDYKYGYTF. The rearrangement joins TRBV15 to TRBJ1-2. Germline CDR1 is LNHNV and CDR2 is YYDKDF (reference sequence). The CDR3 runs to 13 residues.

The rearrangement uses TRBV7-2 and TRBJ2-1; TCRdb outputs TRBD1, but without DNA this stays unchecked. CDR1 SGHTA and CDR2 FQGNSA come from the germline V gene. The CDR3 runs to 12 residues. The CDR3 loop is CASSLMGDEQFF.

The chain combines TRBV21-1 with TRBJ2-7. TRBV21-1 is given as a pseudogene. The CDR3 spans 11 residues. The CDR3: CASTDGYEQYF.

This sequence joins TRBV29-1 and TRBJ2-3. This CDR3 has 11 amino acids. Germline lookup yields CDR1 SQVTM and CDR2 ANQGSEA. CDR3 sequence: CSAGGTDTQYF.

The chain couples TRBV13 to TRBJ2-1; TCRdb's D call, TRBD2, is unchecked because there is no DNA. The germline CDR1 and CDR2 sequences are PRHDT and FYEKMQ (reference sequence). The CDR3 is 15 amino acids. The CDR3 region is CASSLPAGSHNEQFF.

This sequence joins TRBV29-1 and TRBJ2-1; TCRdb proposes TRBD1, but this gene call is untestable without DNA. This CDR3 has 12 amino acids. CDR1 is SQVTM, CDR2 ANQGSEA, per germline. CDR3 protein: CSVQGKYNEQFF.

V and J are TRBV4-1 and TRBJ2-2; TCRdb returns TRBD2, unconfirmable since there is no DNA. Germline values: CDR1 MGHRA, CDR2 YSYEKL. The CDR3 length is 14 residues. CDR3 region: CASSSGPMPGELFF.

The gene calls are TRBV4-1 and TRBJ2-1; the TRBD1 assignment by TCRdb is unverifiable without DNA. This CDR3 has 14 residues. Germline lookup yields CDR1 MGHRA and CDR2 YSYEKL. CDR3 region: CASSLRPGYNEQFF.

The genes are TRBV2 and TRBJ2-2; TCRdb designates TRBD1, a call that cannot be tested without DNA. This CDR3 has 12 amino acids. CDR1 SNHLY and CDR2 FYNNEI come from the germline V gene. CDR3: CASQGDAGELFF.

The chain joins TRBV29-1 to TRBJ2-7; TCRdb's D gene call, TRBD2, goes unchecked for lack of DNA. The germline CDR1 and CDR2 sequences are SQVTM and ANQGSEA. This CDR3 is built from 12 residues. This chain's CDR3 is CSVAGGVYEQYF.

The rearrangement joins TRBV6-5 to TRBJ2-1; TCRdb outputs TRBD1, but without DNA this stays unchecked. Germline CDR1 MNHEY, CDR2 SVGAGI. The CDR3 is 15 amino acids. The CDR3: CASRTTDRAYTEQFF.

The chain combines TRBV3-1 with TRBJ2-1. Germline assignment: CDR1 LGHDT and CDR2 YNNKEL (reference sequence). CDR3 size: 15 residues. The chain's CDR3 is CASSQDLGVYNEQFF.